A selection of T cell receptor beta chains follows, all from one sample in a study of blood T cell repertoires in COVID-19. The table came from immunoSEQ multiplex PCR; TCRdb's copy has only in-frame clones and leaves some out. The sample lists approximately 150,000 clones; just under 80% were seen once. Sequenced input: peripheral blood. Receptor source: a woman aged 55-75 years with acute or convalescent COVID-19. Each CDR3 is given with its conserved first and last residue. A D gene is named only where the DNA matches it firmly. Size is stated for part of the rows, as once, few or many counts, or as a class when the clone is expanded.

TGTGCCACCTCGAGGGGGGGCTACGAGCAGTACTTC | CATSRGGYEQYF | TRBV6-5 | . | . | TRBJ2-7
TGCGCCAGCAGGGGACAGGGTATAACCGGGGAGCTGTTTTTT | CASRGQGITGELFF | TRBV4-1 | . | TRBD1 | TRBJ2-2
TGTGCCAGCAGTCGAGGGACAATTTGGGACACTGAAGCTTTCTTT | CASSRGTIWDTEAFF | TRBV2 | . | . | TRBJ1-1
TGTGCCAGCAGCTTACCGCAGTCCGGAGGTACCGGGGAGCTGTTTTTT | CASSLPQSGGTGELFF | TRBV7-9 | many | . | TRBJ2-2
TGTGCCAGCAGCCTACTAGCGGGACAGGTTTTGAGCGAGCAGTACTTC | CASSLLAGQVLSEQYF | TRBV3-1/TRBV3-2 | . | TRBD2 | TRBJ2-7
TGCAGTGCCAGTCCTAGCTTAAACGGCGAGCAGTACTTC | CSASPSLNGEQYF | TRBV20-1 | . | . | TRBJ2-7
TGTGCCAGCAGTGGCGGGAGTAAGACCGGGGAGCTGTTTTTT | CASSGGSKTGELFF | TRBV2 | . | TRBD2 | TRBJ2-2
TGTGCCAGCAGCCCCGGGATGGAGGGAGGGAACACTGAAGCTTTCTTT | CASSPGMEGGNTEAFF | TRBV27 | . | . | TRBJ1-1
TGCAGCGTCACTAGTAGCTCCTACGAGCAGTACTTC | CSVTSSSYEQYF | TRBV29-1 | . | . | TRBJ2-7
TGTGCCAGCAGGGCGACAGGGACTCAGCCCCAGCATTTT | CASRATGTQPQHF | TRBV6-5 | . | TRBD1 | TRBJ1-5
TGTGCCAGCAGAAGCAACAGGGGCCGCGAGACCCAGTACTTC | CASRSNRGRETQYF | TRBV6-5 | few | TRBD1 | TRBJ2-5
TGTGCCAGCTCACAGGGGGCCAGCCTATGGAACTATGGCTACACCTTC | CASSQGASLWNYGYTF | TRBV18 | . | TRBD1 | TRBJ1-2
TGTGCCAGCAGTATAAGTCAGGCTTCGATTAACTATGGCTACACCTTC | CASSISQASINYGYTF | TRBV27 | . | . | TRBJ1-2
TGCGCCAGCAGCTTGGCGGGGGGGGACCAGCCCCAGCATTTT | CASSLAGGDQPQHF | TRBV5-1 | few | . | TRBJ1-5
TGCGCCAGCAGTGAGTCCCGGATGGGGAGCGGAGATACGCAGTATTTT | CASSESRMGSGDTQYF | TRBV10-1 | . | . | TRBJ2-3
TGTGGCCATAGCGGGAGGGCCTGGACGGGCGAGCAGTTCTTC | CGHSGRAWTGEQFF | TRBV6-5 | . | TRBD2 | TRBJ2-1
TGTGCCAGCAGCCAGACTAGTTTTGAGCAGTTCTTC | CASSQTSFEQFF | TRBV5-6 | . | . | TRBJ2-1
TGTGCCAGCAGCCAAAGACAGGGGGCGGGCGGGGAGCTGTTTTTT | CASSQRQGAGGELFF | TRBV7-8 | . | TRBD1 | TRBJ2-2
TGTGCCAGCAGAGGCGGGAACACCTACAATGAGCAGTTCTTC | CASRGGNTYNEQFF | TRBV6-5 | . | . | TRBJ2-1
TGTGCCAGCTCACCCATCTTGGACAGGGTGAACACTGAAGCTTTCTTT | CASSPILDRVNTEAFF | TRBV18 | . | TRBD1 | TRBJ1-1
TGTGCCAGTAGTATCCAGTACAATGAGCAGTTCTTC | CASSIQYNEQFF | TRBV19 | few | . | TRBJ2-1
TGTGCCACCAGCAGACGAGGACCGGGAACCCTGGAGACCCAGTACTTC | CATSRRGPGTLETQYF | TRBV15 | . | . | TRBJ2-5
TGTGCCAGCAGCTCCGACAGGAGGAACACTGAAGCTTTCTTT | CASSSDRRNTEAFF | TRBV5-6 | . | . | TRBJ1-1
TGTGCCAGCAGGGAGACAGGGAGAACAGATACGCAGTATTTT | CASRETGRTDTQYF | TRBV2 | . | TRBD1 | TRBJ2-3
TGTGCTAGTGGTTTGATTACTAGCGGGGGGCAGTTCTTC | CASGLITSGGQFF | TRBV12-5 | . | TRBD2 | TRBJ2-1
TGTGCCTGGGGGGGACTAGCGGGAGCACCCCCTCCCTACAATGAGCAGTTCTTC | CAWGGLAGAPPPYNEQFF | TRBV30 | . | TRBD2 | TRBJ2-1
TGTGCCAGTAGTATGAGAGCGACCCGCCCAGCTAACTATGGCTACACCTTC | CASSMRATRPANYGYTF | TRBV19 | few | . | TRBJ1-2
TGCGCCAGCGGGTCGGGAGGGCCGTCAGATACGCAGTATTTT | CASGSGGPSDTQYF | TRBV5-1 | few | TRBD2 | TRBJ2-3
TGTGCCACCTCGCGGGCCACCTACCAAGAGACCCAGTACTTC | CATSRATYQETQYF | TRBV6-5 | . | . | TRBJ2-5
TGTGCCAGCAGGTGGCAGTTTAATGAAAAACTGTTTTTT | CASRWQFNEKLFF | TRBV6-5 | . | . | TRBJ1-4
TGTGCCAGCAGCTTGGCCAAGGGGGCCGGGCCGGGCTACACCTTC | CASSLAKGAGPGYTF | TRBV5-6 | . | TRBD1 | TRBJ1-2
TGTGCCAGCAGCATAGCGTTAATCTCCTACGAGCAGTACTTC | CASSIALISYEQYF | TRBV7-2 | . | . | TRBJ2-7
TGTGCCTGGAGTGAGCCGGTTTCTAGCGTATTCGGTGAGCAGTTCTTC | CAWSEPVSSVFGEQFF | TRBV30 | . | . | TRBJ2-1
TGTGCCAGCAGCACAAGCGTGAGCTCCTACAATGAGCAGTTCTTC | CASSTSVSSYNEQFF | TRBV7-7 | . | . | TRBJ2-1
TGCGCCAGCCGCGGGATGCTCTCTTACGAGCAGTACTTC | CASRGMLSYEQYF | TRBV4-1 | . | . | TRBJ2-7
TGTGCCAGCAGCCCCTCTAGCGGGAGGGTTCGGGAGACCCAGTACTTC | CASSPSSGRVRETQYF | TRBV14 | . | TRBD2 | TRBJ2-5
TGTGCCAGCAGCATGGGGACCAAACAGGGGACGACGAACAATGAGCAGTTCTTC | CASSMGTKQGTTNNEQFF | TRBV11-2 | . | TRBD1 | TRBJ2-1
TGTGCCAGCAGTTTGGACAGGGGAACTGAAGCTTTCTTT | CASSLDRGTEAFF | TRBV12-3/TRBV12-4 | . | TRBD1 | TRBJ1-1
TGTGCCTGGAGTAGGGGGATCAACAGGGCGGCGGCAACTAATGAAAAACTGTTTTTT | CAWSRGINRAAATNEKLFF | TRBV30 | once | . | TRBJ1-4
TGCGCCAGCAGCTTGGCCTCCACGCAGCACACTAATGAAATTTTCTTC | CASSLASTQHTNEIFF | TRBV5-1 | . | . | TRBJ2-1
TGTGCCAGCAGCCAACAGGGGGTTATCAATGAGCAGTTCTTC | CASSQQGVINEQFF | TRBV6-5 | . | TRBD1 | TRBJ2-1
TGTGCCAGTACGGACAGAGGAAGAACAGATACGCAGTATTTT | CASTDRGRTDTQYF | TRBV2 | once | . | TRBJ2-3
TGTGCCAGCAGTTTTTTCACAGGGGTGGGCTCCTACGAGCAGTACTTC | CASSFFTGVGSYEQYF | TRBV27 | . | TRBD1 | TRBJ2-7
TGTGCCAGCAGTGAGGCAAACAGGGGGTATAATTCACCCCTCCACTTT | CASSEANRGYNSPLHF | TRBV25-1 | once | TRBD1 | TRBJ1-6
TGCGCCAGCAGCCAACAGGGGCCTGGACGTGACCAGTACTTC | CASSQQGPGRDQYF | TRBV4-1 | . | . | TRBJ2-5
TGTGCCAGTAGTAAAAGGGGCATCACTGAAGCTTTCTTT | CASSKRGITEAFF | TRBV19 | . | . | TRBJ1-1